These 5 T cell receptor beta chains originate from one sample sequenced in a study of cytomegalovirus exposure and HLA in healthy donors. The PCR was carried out with 60 Vbeta primers and 13 Jbeta primers. Here immunoSEQ multiplex PCR was the method, and the copy in TCRdb shows in-frame clones only, minus some. The data show almost 200,000 clones, roughly 80% seen once. What was sequenced was PBMCs. The source is a male donor in good health and CMV-seropositive.

The chain uses TRBV4-2 and TRBJ2-7; TRBD2 matches 12 bases. CDR1 and CDR2 (germline): LGHNA, YNFKEQ. V lost 4 bases, J lost 0 bases, and 13 bases stayed unmatched. The CDR3 runs to 19 residues. CDR3 residues: CASSPSGLAGRGASYEQYF. The CDR3 coding sequence is TGTGCCAGCAGCCCCTCGGGACTAGCGGGCAGGGGAGCCTCCTACGAGCAGTACTTC.

The V and J genes are TRBV5-6 and TRBJ2-4; TRBD1 aligns across 7 bases. The V gene end was trimmed by 2 bases and the J gene end by 6 bases; junction bases not matched to a gene: 5. CDR3 length: 14 amino acids. Germline CDR1 reads SGHDT; CDR2 reads YYEEEE. Here the CDR3 DNA reads TGTGCCAGCAGCTTCGACAGGGTTGGAAACATTCAGTACTTC. It yields the protein CASSFDRVGNIQYF.

The table lists this clone with a few counts. This chain links TRBV15 with TRBJ2-1; 7 nucleotides align to TRBD2. The length of the CDR3 is 17 residues. Per the germline V gene, CDR1 is LNHNV and CDR2 is YYDKDF (reference sequence). J gave up 8 bases and V 0 bases, and 13 bases lay outside the gene matches. The CDR3 bases are TGTGCCACCAGCAGAGATCGTGCGGGAGTAAGGCTCGATGAGCAGTTCTTC. The encoded protein is CATSRDRAGVRLDEQFF.

J is TRBJ2-7 and V is TRBV9, with D perhaps TRBD1 (6 bases). V shed 0 bases and J shed 4 bases, with 11 bases lying between them. The CDR3 is made up of 14 amino acids. The germline V gene encodes CDR1 SGDLS and CDR2 YYNGEE. CDR3 amino acids: CASSVDRVSYEQYF. The CDR3 coding sequence is TGTGCCAGCAGCGTAGACAGGGTATCGTACGAGCAGTACTTC.

The chain couples TRBV28 to TRBJ2-3, with 11 bases that match TRBD2. J gave up 6 bases and V 5 bases, and 7 bases lay outside the gene matches. CDR3 size: 15 residues. Germline V CDR1 and CDR2: MDHEN, SYDVKM. DNA for the CDR3: TGTGCCAGCAGTCTAGCGGGAGGAGGGTCGGATACGCAGTATTTT. Its protein product is CASSLAGGGSDTQYF.